The clone carrying this TCR beta chain was seen a handful of times. The antigen is unknown. This specimen belongs to a study of T cell responses to AZD1222 COVID-19 vaccine. The length of the CDR3 is 14 residues. The ends lost 2 bases at V and 3 bases at J; junction bases unmatched: 4. Looked up from germline, CDR1 is WNHNN and CDR2 is SYGVQD (reference sequence). General study points: The donor cohort was predominantly white British with a female majority, and clonal diversity may have been underestimated.

Assay used: immunoSEQ multiplex PCR; TCRdb lists only in-frame clones, some missing. The table lists roughly 200,000 clones, about 90% of them singletons. The starting material was peripheral blood, obtained on day 0 of AZD1222 vaccination. The receptor comes from an adult in good health. J is TRBJ2-7 and V is TRBV10-1, with 7 bases fitting TRBD2. The CDR3 here is CASSEGGVNYEQYF. The CDR3 DNA is TGCGCCAGCAGTGAGGGGGGGGTTAACTACGAGCAGTACTTC.